A selection of T cell receptor beta chains follows, all from one sample in a study of shared clonotypes between healthy human individuals. Here immunoSEQ multiplex PCR was the method, and the copy in TCRdb shows in-frame clones only, minus some. The sample consists of about 2 million clones, 85% to 95% of them appearing once. Source material: naive CD8+ T cells sorted from blood. Receptor source: a man aged 18 to 35 in good health. The CDR3 runs from the conserved cysteine through the conserved F or W. The D gene is left open where the match is weak. Size is omitted from some rows. Given values are once, few, many or a class for expanded clones.

CDR3aa: CAWSFSGYEQYF
CDR3nt: TGTGCCTGGAGCTTTTCGGGGTACGAGCAGTACTTC
v_gene: TRBV30
j_gene: TRBJ2-7
abundance: .
d_gene: .

CDR3aa: CASSPPGGSSYNEQFF
CDR3nt: TGTGCCAGCAGCCCACCAGGGGGGAGCTCCTACAATGAGCAGTTCTTC
v_gene: TRBV7-9
j_gene: TRBJ2-1
abundance: .
d_gene: .

CDR3aa: CASSEAPGTSANTGELFF
CDR3nt: TGTGCCAGCAGTGAAGCCCCCGGGACTAGCGCGAACACCGGGGAGCTGTTTTTT
v_gene: TRBV2
j_gene: TRBJ2-2
abundance: .
d_gene: TRBD2

CDR3aa: CASCLGGQGQPQHF
CDR3nt: TGTGCCAGCTGTTTAGGCGGCCAAGGCCAGCCCCAGCATTTT
v_gene: TRBV6-1
j_gene: TRBJ1-5
abundance: .
d_gene: .

CDR3aa: CASSIRGEGSNEKLFF
CDR3nt: TGTGCCAGTAGTATCCGGGGCGAAGGGAGTAATGAAAAACTGTTTTTT
v_gene: TRBV19
j_gene: TRBJ1-4
abundance: .
d_gene: .

CDR3aa: CASSKRGGDTGELFF
CDR3nt: TGCGCCAGCAGCAAGCGGGGGGGAGATACCGGGGAGCTGTTTTTT
v_gene: TRBV4-1
j_gene: TRBJ2-2
abundance: .
d_gene: TRBD2

CDR3aa: CASTKSEHNYGYTF
CDR3nt: TGTGCCAGTACCAAAAGCGAACATAACTATGGCTACACCTTC
v_gene: TRBV19
j_gene: TRBJ1-2
abundance: .
d_gene: .

CDR3aa: CASSLDLTGELFF
CDR3nt: TGTGCCAGCAGCTTAGATCTCACCGGGGAGCTGTTTTTT
v_gene: TRBV7-8
j_gene: TRBJ2-2
abundance: few
d_gene: .

CDR3aa: CSVELAGGYNEQFF
CDR3nt: TGCAGCGTTGAACTTGCGGGAGGGTACAATGAGCAGTTCTTC
v_gene: TRBV29-1
j_gene: TRBJ2-1
abundance: .
d_gene: TRBD2

CDR3aa: CASSSPEPQYGYTF
CDR3nt: TGTGCCAGTTCTTCTCCCGAACCCCAATATGGCTACACCTTC
v_gene: TRBV6-5
j_gene: TRBJ1-2
abundance: .
d_gene: .

CDR3aa: CASRNGNSEQYF
CDR3nt: TGTGCCAGCAGGAACGGAAATTCAGAGCAGTACTTC
v_gene: TRBV13
j_gene: TRBJ2-7
abundance: .
d_gene: .

CDR3aa: CASSQTSPPDTQYF
CDR3nt: TGTGCCAGCAGTCAAACTAGCCCGCCGGATACGCAGTATTTT
v_gene: TRBV6-5
j_gene: TRBJ2-3
abundance: .
d_gene: .

CDR3aa: CASSSRLAGESYNEQFF
CDR3nt: TGTGCCAGCAGTTCCCGATTAGCGGGGGAGTCCTACAATGAGCAGTTCTTC
v_gene: TRBV6-9
j_gene: TRBJ2-1
abundance: .
d_gene: TRBD2

CDR3aa: CASSFWGSGGYTF
CDR3nt: TGTGCCAGCAGCTTTTGGGGTTCTGGTGGCTACACCTTC
v_gene: TRBV5-4
j_gene: TRBJ1-2
abundance: .
d_gene: .

CDR3aa: CASTQGNTIYF
CDR3nt: TGTGCCAGCACCCAGGGGAACACCATATATTTT
v_gene: TRBV19
j_gene: TRBJ1-3
abundance: .
d_gene: .

CDR3aa: CASSDPGGTAPETQYF
CDR3nt: TGTGCCAGCAGTGACCCCGGGGGGACGGCACCAGAGACCCAGTACTTC
v_gene: TRBV25-1
j_gene: TRBJ2-5
abundance: .
d_gene: TRBD2